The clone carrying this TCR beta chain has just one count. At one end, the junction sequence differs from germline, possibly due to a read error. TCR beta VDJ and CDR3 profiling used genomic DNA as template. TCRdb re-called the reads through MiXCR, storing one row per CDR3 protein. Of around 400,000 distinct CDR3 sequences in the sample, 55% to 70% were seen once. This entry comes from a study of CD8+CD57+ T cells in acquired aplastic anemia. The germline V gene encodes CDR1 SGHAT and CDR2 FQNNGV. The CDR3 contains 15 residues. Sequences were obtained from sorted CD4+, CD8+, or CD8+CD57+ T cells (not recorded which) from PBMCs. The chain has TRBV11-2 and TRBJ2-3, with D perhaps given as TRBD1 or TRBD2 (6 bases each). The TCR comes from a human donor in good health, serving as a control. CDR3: CASSLVLGGTDTQYF. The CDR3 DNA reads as TGTGCCAGCAGCTTAGTATTGGGGGGCACAGATACGCAGTATTTC.